This T cell receptor beta chain was sequenced during a study of beta chain features in type 1 diabetes. Overall study results and limits: Fewer insertions but more deletions were seen at VDJ junctions in type 1 diabetes patients. Patients' naive, central memory and Treg TCRB repertoires seemed closer to one another than those of healthy donors.

CDR3 size: 12 residues. V was cut by 5 bases and J by 7 bases, with 11 bases left in between. The germline V gene encodes CDR1 SGHTA and CDR2 FQGNSA. This clone is deemed medium-sized. Its antigen is unidentified. Expressed TCRB transcripts were sequenced, since all the RNA that had been isolated was reverse transcribed. The table came from immunoSEQ multiplex PCR; TCRdb's copy has only in-frame clones and leaves some out. The table lists more than 50,000 clones, roughly 60% of them singletons, with about 2.2% in the top ten. Blood was collected once per donor into heparin, averaging roughly 120 mL. What was sequenced was Tregs from blood. The TCR comes from a woman between 18 and 29 years old in good health. V gene TRBV7-2 combines with J gene TRBJ2-5; the D gene is possibly TRBD1 (6 bases). This CDR3 is CASSPGQLTQYF. In DNA, the CDR3 is TGTGCCAGCAGCCCCGGACAGTTGACCCAGTACTTC.